This entry lists 27 T cell receptor beta chains sequenced from one sample in a study of cytomegalovirus exposure and HLA in healthy donors. Primers included in the PCR were 60 Vbeta and 13 Jbeta primers. Generated by immunoSEQ multiplex PCR, the TCRdb table keeps only in-frame clones and is missing some. The table has roughly 90,000 clones, over 60% seen once. Sequencing was done on a sample of PBMCs. The source of these receptors is a middle-aged woman in good health and CMV-seropositive.

The chain is built from TRBV5-1 and TRBJ2-5; 9 nucleotides agree with TRBD2. With 0 bases clipped from V and 4 bases from J, the junction kept 4 bases outside the gene matches. From germline, CDR1 is SGHRS and CDR2 YFSETQ. This CDR3 spans 15 amino acids. The CDR3 sequence is CASSLVSGSGETQYF. CDR3 nucleotide sequence: TGCGCCAGCAGCTTGGTTAGCGGGAGTGGAGAGACCCAGTACTTC.

The rearrangement joins TRBV19 to TRBJ2-1, with TRBD1 matching 7 bases. The germline CDR1 and CDR2 sequences are LNHDA and SQIVND (reference sequence). CDR3 size: 15 residues. Trimming at V came to 3 bases and at J to 2 bases, leaving 4 bases not matched to a gene. The CDR3 nucleotides read TGTGCCAGTAGTATGGCACAGGGGCCCTACAATGAGCAGTTCTTC. Translation gives CASSMAQGPYNEQFF. Filled out from reference TRBV19 and TRBJ2-1, the complete variable domain reads DGGITQSPKYLFRKEGQNVTLSCEQNLNHDAMYWYRQDPGQGLRLIYYSQIVNDFQKGDIAEGYSVSREKKESFPLTVTSAQKNPTAFYLCASSMAQGPYNEQFFGPGTRLTVL.

The chain couples TRBV11-3 to TRBJ1-2; D gene uncertain. CDR1 is SGHNT, CDR2 YENEEA, per germline. The germline V and J ends were trimmed by 4 bases and 4 bases, with 13 bases remaining between them. This CDR3 is built from 14 residues. The CDR3 is CASSSDGLVYGYTF. DNA of the CDR3: TGTGCCAGCAGCTCCGACGGGTTAGTCTATGGCTACACCTTC. The full variable domain, completed using reference TRBV11-3 and TRBJ1-2, is EAGVVQSPRYKIIEKKQPVAFWCNPISGHNTLYWYLQNLGQGPELLIRYENEEAVDDSQLPKDRFSAERLKGVDSTLKIQPAELGDSAVYLCASSSDGLVYGYTFGSGTRLTVV.

The V and J genes are TRBV4-3 and TRBJ2-5; D perhaps matches TRBD1 (6 bases). From germline, CDR1 is LGHNA and CDR2 YSLEER. The V end was cut by 2 bases, the J end by 7 bases, with 20 bases between. The length of the CDR3 is 16 residues. DNA of the CDR3: TGCGCCAGCAGCCAAAGGGCAGACAGGCTATTGGGGACCCAGTACTTC. This encodes CASSQRADRLLGTQYF.

This clone appeared once. The chain uses TRBV7-9 and TRBJ2-5, with a tentative D call TRBD1 (5 bases). The germline gives CDR1 SEHNR, CDR2 FQNEAQ (reference sequence). The CDR3 has 14 amino acids. The ends were cut back, 3 bases at V and 7 bases at J, with 15 bases in the middle. CDR3 sequence (DNA): TGTGCCAGCAGCTTGCTAGGGGCCGCTCGGACCCAGTACTTC. Translation: CASSLLGAARTQYF. The full variable domain, completed using reference TRBV7-9 and TRBJ2-5, is DTGVSQNPRHKITKRGQNVTFRCDPISEHNRLYWYRQTLGQGPEFLTYFQNEAQLEKSRLLSDRFSAERPKGSFSTLEIQRTEQGDSAMYLCASSLLGAARTQYFGPGTRLLVL.

As DNA, the CDR3 is TGTGCCAGTAGTGTCGTCGCCGGTGAGCAGTTCTTC. This gives the protein CASSVVAGEQFF. This sequence joins TRBV19 and TRBJ2-1; no reliable D call. This CDR3 is 12 amino acids long. The germline V gene has CDR1 LNHDA and CDR2 SQIVND (reference sequence). The V end was cut by 5 bases, the J end by 9 bases, with 11 bases between.

This clone was detected only a few times. The chain couples TRBV4-3 to TRBJ2-2, with 8 positions matching TRBD2. J was trimmed by 0 bases and V by 0 bases; bases with no gene match: 0. CDR1 is LGHNA, CDR2 YSLEER, per germline. This CDR3 has 16 residues. CDR3 loop: CASSQEAGANTGELFF. The CDR3 bases are TGCGCCAGCAGCCAAGAAGCGGGAGCGAACACCGGGGAGCTGTTTTTT.

This clone was detected once. The CDR3 loop is CASSQPGTGRETQYF. CDR3 sequence (DNA): TGTGCCAGCAGCCAACCCGGGACAGGGAGGGAGACCCAGTACTTC. The rearrangement joins TRBV7-9 to TRBJ2-5; 9 nucleotides line up with TRBD1. This CDR3 comprises 15 residues. J gave up 5 bases and V 5 bases, and 9 bases lay outside the gene matches. The V gene's germline CDR1 is SEHNR and CDR2 FQNEAQ (reference sequence). Drawing the rest from reference TRBV7-9 and TRBJ2-5, the complete variable domain is DTGVSQNPRHKITKRGQNVTFRCDPISEHNRLYWYRQTLGQGPEFLTYFQNEAQLEKSRLLSDRFSAERPKGSFSTLEIQRTEQGDSAMYLCASSQPGTGRETQYFGPGTRLLVL.

This chain links TRBV7-9 with TRBJ2-7, with D maybe TRBD2 (6 bases). Trimming cost V 3 bases and J 3 bases, with 12 bases left between them. CDR3 length: 14 residues. CDR1 SEHNR and CDR2 FQNEAQ come from the germline V gene (reference sequence). CDR3 in DNA: TGTGCCAGCAGCTTTGGGAGGACCGTCTACGAGCAGTACTTC. It specifies CASSFGRTVYEQYF.

V is TRBV28 and J is TRBJ2-7; 7 bases fit TRBD1. Germline V gives CDR1 MDHEN, CDR2 SYDVKM. The ends lost 10 bases at V and 2 bases at J; junction bases unmatched: 5. The CDR3 spans 12 residues. CDR3 coding DNA: TGTGCCACGGAGACAGGGCCCTACGAGCAGTACTTC. As protein: CATETGPYEQYF.

This clone was detected only once. The CDR3 loop is CATRRASGRVGNEQFF. The CDR3 DNA follows: TGTGCCACCAGGCGAGCAAGCGGGAGAGTGGGGAATGAGCAGTTCTTC. The chain uses TRBV15 and TRBJ2-1; 8 bases are shared with TRBD2. Trimming removed 6 bases from V and 7 bases from J; junction bases left unmatched: 14. CDR1 and CDR2 (germline): LNHNV, YYDKDF (reference sequence). The CDR3 extends over 16 amino acids. Variable domain in full (rest from reference TRBV15 and TRBJ2-1): DAMVIQNPRYQVTQFGKPVTLSCSQTLNHNVMYWYQQKSSQAPKLLFHYYDKDFNNEADTPDNFQSRRPNTSFCFLDIRSPGLGDTAMYLCATRRASGRVGNEQFFGPGTRLTVL.

The genes are TRBV7-8 and TRBJ2-5; 9 positions match TRBD1. Germline CDR1 reads SGHVS; CDR2 reads FQNEAQ. CDR3 length: 15 residues. J gave up 5 bases and V 4 bases, and 8 bases lay outside the gene matches. CDR3 sequence (DNA): TGTGCCAGCAGCTCAGGGACAGGGAACGGGGAGACCCAGTACTTC. It encodes CASSSGTGNGETQYF.

The J gene is TRBJ2-7, the V gene TRBV4-2; tentative D call: TRBD2 (5 bases). Trimming removed 3 bases at V and 4 bases at J, with 16 bases between. CDR1 is LGHNA, CDR2 YNFKEQ, per germline. This CDR3 is 15 amino acids long. CDR3 DNA sequence: TGTGCCAGCAGCCACACGAACGGGGTAGAGTACGAGCAGTACTTC. Translating gives CASSHTNGVEYEQYF.

The chain carries TRBV4-2 and TRBJ2-7, with D unclear. V was cut by 4 bases and J by 2 bases, with 9 bases left in between. The CDR3 consists of 13 residues. CDR1 and CDR2 from the germline V gene are LGHNA and YNFKEQ. CDR3: CASSPGHPYEQYF. The CDR3 nucleotides read TGTGCCAGCAGCCCCGGTCACCCCTACGAGCAGTACTTC.

There are a few counts of this clone. The chain links TRBV11-3 to TRBJ1-1; D call uncertain. The CDR3 spans 13 residues. Germline CDR1 reads SGHNT; CDR2 reads YENEEA. Trimming stripped 1 base from V and 1 base from J, with 4 bases between. The CDR3 spells CASSLASNTEAFF. CDR3 nucleotides: TGTGCCAGCAGCTTAGCGTCGAACACTGAAGCTTTCTTT.

The V gene is TRBV11-2, the J gene TRBJ2-5; 8 nucleotides match TRBD1. CDR1 is SGHAT and CDR2 is FQNNGV in the germline V gene. V was pared by 1 base and J by 5 bases, with 6 bases of the junction left unmatched. This CDR3 spans 15 amino acids. Written as DNA, the CDR3 is TGTGCCAGCAGCTTAGGAAGCCAGGGGGCTGAGACCCAGTACTTC. Protein product: CASSLGSQGAETQYF.

The rearrangement joins TRBV19 to TRBJ2-7; 8 nucleotides align to TRBD2. After removal of 3 bases from V and 1 base from J, the junction contained 5 bases not matched to a gene. From germline, CDR1 is LNHDA and CDR2 SQIVND (reference sequence). This CDR3 region has 15 residues. The CDR3, as DNA: TGTGCCAGTAGTATGTACGGGAGGGGGTCCTACGAGCAGTACTTC. Its protein is CASSMYGRGSYEQYF.

The chain carries TRBV5-5 and TRBJ2-5; perhaps TRBD2 as D (8 bases). Between the trimmed V and J ends, which lost 4 bases and 1 base, there was a span of 23 bases. The CDR3 sequence is 18 residues long. CDR1 is SGHKS, CDR2 YYEKEE, per germline (reference sequence). The CDR3 is CASSLDRRASGPQETQYF. CDR3 sequence (DNA): TGTGCCAGCAGCCTGGACAGGAGGGCTAGCGGGCCCCAAGAGACCCAGTACTTC.

This clone was observed a handful of times. The chain uses TRBV6-6 and TRBJ2-7, with D maybe TRBD2 (5 bases). V shed 4 bases and J shed 3 bases, with 16 bases lying between them. There are 15 residues in the CDR3. The germline CDR1 and CDR2 sequences are MNHNY and SVGAGI (reference sequence). The CDR3 spells CASSFLAGLYYEQYF. The CDR3 nucleotides are TGTGCCAGCAGTTTCCTCGCTGGACTTTACTACGAGCAGTACTTC.

The chain joins TRBV9 to TRBJ2-1; a possible D gene is TRBD2 (7 bases). This CDR3 is built from 16 residues. Germline CDR1 SGDLS, CDR2 YYNGEE. V was trimmed by 0 bases and J by 3 bases, leaving 13 bases between them. CDR3 nucleotides: TGTGCCAGCAGCGTAGGGGGGGGGACACACTACAATGAGCAGTTCTTC. Amino acids: CASSVGGGTHYNEQFF.

The CDR3 spells CASSLSPTGLQETQYF. As DNA, the CDR3 is TGCGCCAGCAGCTTGAGTCCGACAGGCCTGCAAGAGACCCAGTACTTC. The chain combines TRBV5-1 with TRBJ2-5, with a weak D call TRBD1 (6 bases). CDR3 length: 16 residues. Trimming took off 1 base at V and 2 bases at J, with 15 bases between the two ends. Germline loops: CDR1 SGHRS, CDR2 YFSETQ. The full variable domain, its missing parts supplied by reference TRBV5-1 and TRBJ2-5, is KAGVTQTPRYLIKTRGQQVTLSCSPISGHRSVSWYQQTPGQGLQFLFEYFSETQRNKGNFPGRFSGRQFSNSRSEMNVSTLELGDSALYLCASSLSPTGLQETQYFGPGTRLLVL.

This clone was observed a few times. The chain has TRBV6-5 and TRBJ2-1, with 10 bases identical to TRBD2. V lost 6 bases to trimming and J lost 10 bases; unmatched junction nucleotides: 12. The CDR3 runs 15 residues. Looked up from germline, CDR1 is MNHEY and CDR2 is SVGAGI. The CDR3 coding sequence is TGTGCCAGCAGCCCCGGGACTAGCGCTTCCTGGGAGCAGTTCTTC. This codes for CASSPGTSASWEQFF.

The chain joins TRBV5-1 to TRBJ2-7; possibly TRBD1 for D (7 bases). Germline loops: CDR1 SGHRS, CDR2 YFSETQ. Trimming took off 0 bases at V and 0 bases at J, with 16 bases between the two ends. The CDR3 contains 17 residues. CDR3 loop: CASSLEGAGDFSYEQYF. CDR3 bases: TGCGCCAGCAGCTTGGAGGGGGCTGGGGACTTCTCCTACGAGCAGTACTTC.

The chain joins TRBV6-1 to TRBJ2-1, with D possibly matching TRBD2 (5 bases). V was pared by 6 bases and J by 0 bases, with 12 bases between. Per germline, CDR1 MNHNS and CDR2 SASEGT. The CDR3 is 15 residues long. CDR3 nucleotide sequence: TGTGCCAGCAGGGAAAGCGGTAGCTCCTACAATGAGCAGTTCTTC. It codes for CASRESGSSYNEQFF.

The V call is TRBV4-3, the J call TRBJ2-3, with 9 bases aligning to TRBD1. Germline assignment: CDR1 LGHNA and CDR2 YSLEER. The CDR3 is 15 amino acids. Germline trimming cut 1 base from V and 1 base from J; bases unmatched to any gene: 0. The CDR3 sequence: CASSQGTGGTDTQYF. The CDR3 bases are TGCGCCAGCAGCCAAGGGACAGGGGGCACAGATACGCAGTATTTT.

The chain employs TRBV29-1 and TRBJ2-5; TRBD1 matches at 8 bases. TRBJ2-7 matches the DNA end more closely, so the J call is doubtful. This CDR3 is built from 13 residues. Looked up from germline, CDR1 is SQVTM and CDR2 is ANQGSEA. In DNA form, the CDR3 reads TGCAGCGTTGAGGATATCAGGGGGCGCGAGCAGTACTTC. It codes for CSVEDIRGREQYF.

This clone occurred a few times. The chain uses TRBV4-3 and TRBJ2-3; 10 bases agree with TRBD2. The CDR3 contains 16 residues. J was trimmed by 4 bases and V by 4 bases; bases with no gene match: 8. Germline CDR1 is LGHNA and CDR2 is YSLEER. This CDR3 is CASSPRLAGIPDTQYF. The CDR3 DNA follows: TGCGCCAGCAGCCCTAGACTAGCGGGTATTCCAGATACGCAGTATTTT.